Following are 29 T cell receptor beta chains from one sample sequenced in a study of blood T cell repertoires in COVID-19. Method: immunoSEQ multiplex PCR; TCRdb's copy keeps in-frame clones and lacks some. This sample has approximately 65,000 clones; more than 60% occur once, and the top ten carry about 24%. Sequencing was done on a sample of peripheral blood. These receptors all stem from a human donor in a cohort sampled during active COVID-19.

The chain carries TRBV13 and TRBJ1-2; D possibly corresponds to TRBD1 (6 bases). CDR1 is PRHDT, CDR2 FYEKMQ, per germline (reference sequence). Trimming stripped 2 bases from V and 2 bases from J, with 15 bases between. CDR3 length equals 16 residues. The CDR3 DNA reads TGTGCCAGCAGCTTACGGGTTGCGGGGGGCAACTATGGCTACACCTTC. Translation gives CASSLRVAGGNYGYTF.

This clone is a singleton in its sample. The CDR3 spells CASSKGQGKGEQFF. The CDR3 nucleotides are TGTGCCAGCAGTAAGGGACAGGGGAAGGGTGAGCAGTTCTTC. This chain joins TRBV9 and TRBJ2-1; 10 nucleotides agree with TRBD1. The CDR3 is 14 residues long. Germline-derived CDR1 and CDR2 are SGDLS and YYNGEE. The V segment lost 5 bases and the J segment 9 bases; nucleotides outside the gene matches: 8. Based on the CDR3 plus reference TRBV9 and TRBJ2-1, the full variable domain is DSGVTQTPKHLITATGQRVTLRCSPRSGDLSVYWYQQSLDQGLQFLIQYYNGEERAKGNILERFSAQQFPDLHSELNLSSLELGDSALYFCASSKGQGKGEQFFGPGTRLTVL.

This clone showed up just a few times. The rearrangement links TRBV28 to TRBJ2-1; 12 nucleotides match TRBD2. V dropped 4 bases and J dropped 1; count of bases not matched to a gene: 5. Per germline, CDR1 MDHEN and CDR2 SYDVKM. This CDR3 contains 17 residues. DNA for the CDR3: TGTGCCAGCAGTTCATACGGACTAGCGGGATCCTACAATGAGCAGTTCTTC. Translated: CASSSYGLAGSYNEQFF.

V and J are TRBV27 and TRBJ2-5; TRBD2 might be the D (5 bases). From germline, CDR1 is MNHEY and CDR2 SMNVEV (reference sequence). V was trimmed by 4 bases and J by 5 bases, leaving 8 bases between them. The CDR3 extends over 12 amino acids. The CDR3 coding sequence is TGTGCCAGCAGTTCCCCGGGGGAGACCCAGTACTTC. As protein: CASSSPGETQYF.

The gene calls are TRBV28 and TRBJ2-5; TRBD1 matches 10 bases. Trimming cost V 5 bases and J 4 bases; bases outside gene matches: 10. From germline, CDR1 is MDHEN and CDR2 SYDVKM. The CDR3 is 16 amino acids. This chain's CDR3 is CASSPGGQGSRETQYF. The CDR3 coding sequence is TGTGCCAGCAGTCCTGGGGGACAGGGGAGCCGAGAGACCCAGTACTTC. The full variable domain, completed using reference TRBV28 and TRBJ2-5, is DVKVTQSSRYLVKRTGEKVFLECVQDMDHENMFWYRQDPGLGLRLIYFSYDVKMKEKGDIPEGYSVSREKKERFSLILESASTNQTSMYLCASSPGGQGSRETQYFGPGTRLLVL.

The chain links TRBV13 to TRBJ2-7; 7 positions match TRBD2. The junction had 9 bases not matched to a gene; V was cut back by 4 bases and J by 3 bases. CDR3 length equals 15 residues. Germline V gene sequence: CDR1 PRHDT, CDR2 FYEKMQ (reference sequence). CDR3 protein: CASSSEWEGNYEQYF. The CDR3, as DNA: TGTGCCAGCAGCTCGGAGTGGGAGGGGAACTACGAGCAGTACTTC. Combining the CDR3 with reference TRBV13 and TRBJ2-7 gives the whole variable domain AAGVIQSPRHLIKEKRETATLKCYPIPRHDTVYWYQQGPGQDPQFLISFYEKMQSDKGSIPDRFSAQQFSDYHSELNMSSLELGDSALYFCASSSEWEGNYEQYFGPGTRLTVT.

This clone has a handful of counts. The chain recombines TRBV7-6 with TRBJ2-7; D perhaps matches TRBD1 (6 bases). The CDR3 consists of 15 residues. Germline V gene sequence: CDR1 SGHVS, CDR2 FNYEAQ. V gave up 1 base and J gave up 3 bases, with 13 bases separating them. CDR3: CASSLVDGTLYEQYF. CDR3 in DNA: TGTGCCAGCAGCTTAGTTGACGGGACACTCTACGAGCAGTACTTC. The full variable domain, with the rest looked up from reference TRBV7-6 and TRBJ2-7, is GAGVSQSPRYKVTKRGQDVALRCDPISGHVSLYWYRQALGQGPEFLTYFNYEAQQDKSGLPNDRFSAERPEGSISTLTIQRTEQRDSAMYRCASSLVDGTLYEQYFGPGTRLTVT.

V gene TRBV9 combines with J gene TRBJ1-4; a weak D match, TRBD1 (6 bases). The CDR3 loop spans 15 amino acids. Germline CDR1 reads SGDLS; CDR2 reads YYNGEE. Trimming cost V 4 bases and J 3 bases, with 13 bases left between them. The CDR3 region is CASSPRTDPNEKLFF. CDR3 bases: TGTGCCAGCAGCCCTAGGACAGACCCTAATGAAAAACTGTTTTTT.

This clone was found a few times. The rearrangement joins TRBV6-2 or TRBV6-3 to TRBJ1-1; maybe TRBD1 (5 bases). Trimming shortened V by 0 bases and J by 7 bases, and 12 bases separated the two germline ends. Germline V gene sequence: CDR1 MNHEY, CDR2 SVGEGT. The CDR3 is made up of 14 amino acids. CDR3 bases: TGTGCCAGCAGTTACTCTTTAGGCGGGGGTGAAGCTTTCTTT. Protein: CASSYSLGGGEAFF.

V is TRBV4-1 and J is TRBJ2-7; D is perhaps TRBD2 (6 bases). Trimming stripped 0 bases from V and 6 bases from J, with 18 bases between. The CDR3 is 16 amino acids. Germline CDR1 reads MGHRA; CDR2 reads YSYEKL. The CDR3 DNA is TGCGCCAGCAGCCAAGATCCTGGCGGGGTATACACCGAGCAGTACTTC. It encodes CASSQDPGGVYTEQYF.

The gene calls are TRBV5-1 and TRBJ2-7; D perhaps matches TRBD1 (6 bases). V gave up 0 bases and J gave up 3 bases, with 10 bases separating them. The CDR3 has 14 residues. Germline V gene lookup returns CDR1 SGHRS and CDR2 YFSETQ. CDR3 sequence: CASSLDGTIYEQYF. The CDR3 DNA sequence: TGCGCCAGCAGCTTGGATGGGACAATCTACGAGCAGTACTTC.

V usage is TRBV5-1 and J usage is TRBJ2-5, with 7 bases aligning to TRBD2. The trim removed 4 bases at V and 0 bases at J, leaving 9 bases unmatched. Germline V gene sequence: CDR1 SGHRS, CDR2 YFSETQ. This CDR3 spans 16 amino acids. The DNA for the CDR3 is TGCGCCAGCAGCCCCAGCGGGGCTGGGGACCAAGAGACCCAGTACTTC. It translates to CASSPSGAGDQETQYF.

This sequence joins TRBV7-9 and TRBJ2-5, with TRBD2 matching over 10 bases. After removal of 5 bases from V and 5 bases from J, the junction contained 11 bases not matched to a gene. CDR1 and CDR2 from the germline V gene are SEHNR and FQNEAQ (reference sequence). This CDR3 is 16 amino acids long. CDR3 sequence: CASSEPSGRTSETQYF. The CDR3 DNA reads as TGTGCCAGCAGCGAACCTAGCGGGAGAACATCGGAGACCCAGTACTTC.

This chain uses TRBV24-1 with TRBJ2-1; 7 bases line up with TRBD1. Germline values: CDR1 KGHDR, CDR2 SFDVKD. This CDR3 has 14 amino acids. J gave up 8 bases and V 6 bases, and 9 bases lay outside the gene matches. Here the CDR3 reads CATSRATGVDEQFF. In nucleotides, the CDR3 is TGTGCCACCAGTCGGGCTACAGGGGTCGATGAGCAGTTCTTC.

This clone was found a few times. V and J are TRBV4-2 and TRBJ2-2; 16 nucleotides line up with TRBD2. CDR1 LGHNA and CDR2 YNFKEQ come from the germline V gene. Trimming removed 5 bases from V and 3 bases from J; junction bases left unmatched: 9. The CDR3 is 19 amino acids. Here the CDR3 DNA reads TGTGCCAGCAGCATCGCGGGACTAGCGGGAGGGGTGGACACCGGGGAGCTGTTTTTT. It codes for CASSIAGLAGGVDTGELFF.

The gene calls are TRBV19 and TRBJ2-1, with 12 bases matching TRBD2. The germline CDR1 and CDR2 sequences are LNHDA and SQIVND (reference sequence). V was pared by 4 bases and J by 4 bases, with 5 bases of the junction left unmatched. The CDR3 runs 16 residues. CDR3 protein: CASSTPGTSGYNEQFF. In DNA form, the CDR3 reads TGTGCCAGTAGTACCCCCGGGACTAGCGGGTACAATGAGCAGTTCTTC.

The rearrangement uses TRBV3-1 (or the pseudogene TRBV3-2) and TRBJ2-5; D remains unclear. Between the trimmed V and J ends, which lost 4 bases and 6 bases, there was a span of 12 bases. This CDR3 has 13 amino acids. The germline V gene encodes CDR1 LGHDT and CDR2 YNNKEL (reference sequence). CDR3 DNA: TGTGCCAGCAGCCTCTCGACTGTACAGACCCAGTACTTC. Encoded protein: CASSLSTVQTQYF.

CDR3 coding DNA: TGCAGTGCTAGTCCCCTGGCGGGGCAGCGTAACTATGGCTACACCTTC. Its protein is CSASPLAGQRNYGYTF. The chain couples TRBV20-1 to TRBJ1-2; a weak D match, TRBD1 (5 bases). Trimming removed 3 bases at V and 1 base at J, with 18 bases between. The germline V gene encodes CDR1 DFQATT and CDR2 SNEGSKA (reference sequence). The CDR3 is 16 residues long.

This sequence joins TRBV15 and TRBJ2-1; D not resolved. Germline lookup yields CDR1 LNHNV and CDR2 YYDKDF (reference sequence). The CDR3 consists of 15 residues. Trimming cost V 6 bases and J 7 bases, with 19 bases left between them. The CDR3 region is CATSERLFTENEQFF. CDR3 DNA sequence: TGTGCCACCAGTGAGAGACTGTTCACGGAGAATGAGCAGTTCTTC.

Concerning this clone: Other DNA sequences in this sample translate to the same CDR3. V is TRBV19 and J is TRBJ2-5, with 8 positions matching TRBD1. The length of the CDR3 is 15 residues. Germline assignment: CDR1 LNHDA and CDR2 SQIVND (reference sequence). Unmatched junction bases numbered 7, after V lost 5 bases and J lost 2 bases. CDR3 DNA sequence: TGTGCCAGTAGTCCGAGCACAGGGGGGCAAGAGACCCAGTACTTC. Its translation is CASSPSTGGQETQYF.

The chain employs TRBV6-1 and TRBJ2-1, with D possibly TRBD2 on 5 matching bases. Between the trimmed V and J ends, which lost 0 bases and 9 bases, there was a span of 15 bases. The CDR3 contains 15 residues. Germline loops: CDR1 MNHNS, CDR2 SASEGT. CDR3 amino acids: CASSEAWPRAGEQFF. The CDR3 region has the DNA TGTGCCAGCAGTGAAGCGTGGCCCCGTGCGGGTGAGCAGTTCTTC.

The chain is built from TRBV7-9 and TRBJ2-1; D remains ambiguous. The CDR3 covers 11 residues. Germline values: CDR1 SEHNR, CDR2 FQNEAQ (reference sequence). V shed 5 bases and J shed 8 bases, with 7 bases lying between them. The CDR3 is CASSDTYEQFF. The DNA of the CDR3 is TGTGCCAGCAGCGACACGTATGAGCAGTTCTTC.

DNA of the CDR3: TGTGCCAGCAGCAAGGGGACAGGGGCCCGAGAGACCCAGTACTTC. This gives the protein CASSKGTGARETQYF. The V call is TRBV9, the J call TRBJ2-5; 10 nucleotides agree with TRBD1. CDR3 length equals 15 residues. Germline CDR1 is SGDLS and CDR2 is YYNGEE. The V gene end was trimmed by 4 bases and the J gene end by 4 bases; junction bases not matched to a gene: 7.

CDR3: CASSLRKGAPGGGELFF. The CDR3 region has the DNA TGTGCCAGCAGCTTAAGGAAGGGGGCGCCAGGGGGTGGGGAGCTGTTTTTT. The chain employs TRBV7-2 and TRBJ2-2, with 7 bases fitting TRBD1. Unmatched junction bases numbered 14, after V lost 2 bases and J lost 8 bases. The CDR3 has 17 amino acids. The germline V gene encodes CDR1 SGHTA and CDR2 FQGNSA.

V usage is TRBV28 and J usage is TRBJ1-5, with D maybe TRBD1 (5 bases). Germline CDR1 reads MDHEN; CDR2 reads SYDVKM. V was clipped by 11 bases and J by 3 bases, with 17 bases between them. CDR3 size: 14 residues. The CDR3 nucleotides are TGTGCCGGGGGGGTAGGTCAGGTCAATCAGCCCCAGCATTTT. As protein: CAGGVGQVNQPQHF.

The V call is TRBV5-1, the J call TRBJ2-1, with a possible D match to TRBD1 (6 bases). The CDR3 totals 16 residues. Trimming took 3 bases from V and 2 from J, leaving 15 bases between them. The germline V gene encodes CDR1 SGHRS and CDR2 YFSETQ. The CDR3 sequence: CASSSIDRSTYNEQFF. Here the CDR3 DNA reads TGCGCCAGCAGCTCAATCGACAGGAGCACCTACAATGAGCAGTTCTTC.

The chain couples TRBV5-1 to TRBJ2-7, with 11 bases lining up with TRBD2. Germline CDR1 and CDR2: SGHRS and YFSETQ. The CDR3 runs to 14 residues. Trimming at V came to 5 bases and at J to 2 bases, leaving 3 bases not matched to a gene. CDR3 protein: CASSLAGGTYEQYF. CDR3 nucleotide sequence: TGCGCCAGCAGTTTAGCGGGGGGGACCTACGAGCAGTACTTC.

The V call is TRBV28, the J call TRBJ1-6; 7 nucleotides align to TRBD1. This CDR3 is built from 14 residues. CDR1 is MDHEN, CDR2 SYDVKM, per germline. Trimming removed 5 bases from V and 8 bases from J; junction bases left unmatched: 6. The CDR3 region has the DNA TGTGCCAGCAGTCCCTGGGACAGTTATTCACCCCTCCACTTT. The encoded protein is CASSPWDSYSPLHF.

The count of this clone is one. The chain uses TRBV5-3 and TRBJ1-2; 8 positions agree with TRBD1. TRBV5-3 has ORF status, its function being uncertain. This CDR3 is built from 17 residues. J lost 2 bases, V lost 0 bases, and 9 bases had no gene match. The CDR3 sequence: CARSLGGEQGANYGYTF. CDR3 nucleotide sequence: TGTGCCAGAAGCTTGGGTGGGGAGCAGGGGGCCAACTATGGCTACACCTTC.